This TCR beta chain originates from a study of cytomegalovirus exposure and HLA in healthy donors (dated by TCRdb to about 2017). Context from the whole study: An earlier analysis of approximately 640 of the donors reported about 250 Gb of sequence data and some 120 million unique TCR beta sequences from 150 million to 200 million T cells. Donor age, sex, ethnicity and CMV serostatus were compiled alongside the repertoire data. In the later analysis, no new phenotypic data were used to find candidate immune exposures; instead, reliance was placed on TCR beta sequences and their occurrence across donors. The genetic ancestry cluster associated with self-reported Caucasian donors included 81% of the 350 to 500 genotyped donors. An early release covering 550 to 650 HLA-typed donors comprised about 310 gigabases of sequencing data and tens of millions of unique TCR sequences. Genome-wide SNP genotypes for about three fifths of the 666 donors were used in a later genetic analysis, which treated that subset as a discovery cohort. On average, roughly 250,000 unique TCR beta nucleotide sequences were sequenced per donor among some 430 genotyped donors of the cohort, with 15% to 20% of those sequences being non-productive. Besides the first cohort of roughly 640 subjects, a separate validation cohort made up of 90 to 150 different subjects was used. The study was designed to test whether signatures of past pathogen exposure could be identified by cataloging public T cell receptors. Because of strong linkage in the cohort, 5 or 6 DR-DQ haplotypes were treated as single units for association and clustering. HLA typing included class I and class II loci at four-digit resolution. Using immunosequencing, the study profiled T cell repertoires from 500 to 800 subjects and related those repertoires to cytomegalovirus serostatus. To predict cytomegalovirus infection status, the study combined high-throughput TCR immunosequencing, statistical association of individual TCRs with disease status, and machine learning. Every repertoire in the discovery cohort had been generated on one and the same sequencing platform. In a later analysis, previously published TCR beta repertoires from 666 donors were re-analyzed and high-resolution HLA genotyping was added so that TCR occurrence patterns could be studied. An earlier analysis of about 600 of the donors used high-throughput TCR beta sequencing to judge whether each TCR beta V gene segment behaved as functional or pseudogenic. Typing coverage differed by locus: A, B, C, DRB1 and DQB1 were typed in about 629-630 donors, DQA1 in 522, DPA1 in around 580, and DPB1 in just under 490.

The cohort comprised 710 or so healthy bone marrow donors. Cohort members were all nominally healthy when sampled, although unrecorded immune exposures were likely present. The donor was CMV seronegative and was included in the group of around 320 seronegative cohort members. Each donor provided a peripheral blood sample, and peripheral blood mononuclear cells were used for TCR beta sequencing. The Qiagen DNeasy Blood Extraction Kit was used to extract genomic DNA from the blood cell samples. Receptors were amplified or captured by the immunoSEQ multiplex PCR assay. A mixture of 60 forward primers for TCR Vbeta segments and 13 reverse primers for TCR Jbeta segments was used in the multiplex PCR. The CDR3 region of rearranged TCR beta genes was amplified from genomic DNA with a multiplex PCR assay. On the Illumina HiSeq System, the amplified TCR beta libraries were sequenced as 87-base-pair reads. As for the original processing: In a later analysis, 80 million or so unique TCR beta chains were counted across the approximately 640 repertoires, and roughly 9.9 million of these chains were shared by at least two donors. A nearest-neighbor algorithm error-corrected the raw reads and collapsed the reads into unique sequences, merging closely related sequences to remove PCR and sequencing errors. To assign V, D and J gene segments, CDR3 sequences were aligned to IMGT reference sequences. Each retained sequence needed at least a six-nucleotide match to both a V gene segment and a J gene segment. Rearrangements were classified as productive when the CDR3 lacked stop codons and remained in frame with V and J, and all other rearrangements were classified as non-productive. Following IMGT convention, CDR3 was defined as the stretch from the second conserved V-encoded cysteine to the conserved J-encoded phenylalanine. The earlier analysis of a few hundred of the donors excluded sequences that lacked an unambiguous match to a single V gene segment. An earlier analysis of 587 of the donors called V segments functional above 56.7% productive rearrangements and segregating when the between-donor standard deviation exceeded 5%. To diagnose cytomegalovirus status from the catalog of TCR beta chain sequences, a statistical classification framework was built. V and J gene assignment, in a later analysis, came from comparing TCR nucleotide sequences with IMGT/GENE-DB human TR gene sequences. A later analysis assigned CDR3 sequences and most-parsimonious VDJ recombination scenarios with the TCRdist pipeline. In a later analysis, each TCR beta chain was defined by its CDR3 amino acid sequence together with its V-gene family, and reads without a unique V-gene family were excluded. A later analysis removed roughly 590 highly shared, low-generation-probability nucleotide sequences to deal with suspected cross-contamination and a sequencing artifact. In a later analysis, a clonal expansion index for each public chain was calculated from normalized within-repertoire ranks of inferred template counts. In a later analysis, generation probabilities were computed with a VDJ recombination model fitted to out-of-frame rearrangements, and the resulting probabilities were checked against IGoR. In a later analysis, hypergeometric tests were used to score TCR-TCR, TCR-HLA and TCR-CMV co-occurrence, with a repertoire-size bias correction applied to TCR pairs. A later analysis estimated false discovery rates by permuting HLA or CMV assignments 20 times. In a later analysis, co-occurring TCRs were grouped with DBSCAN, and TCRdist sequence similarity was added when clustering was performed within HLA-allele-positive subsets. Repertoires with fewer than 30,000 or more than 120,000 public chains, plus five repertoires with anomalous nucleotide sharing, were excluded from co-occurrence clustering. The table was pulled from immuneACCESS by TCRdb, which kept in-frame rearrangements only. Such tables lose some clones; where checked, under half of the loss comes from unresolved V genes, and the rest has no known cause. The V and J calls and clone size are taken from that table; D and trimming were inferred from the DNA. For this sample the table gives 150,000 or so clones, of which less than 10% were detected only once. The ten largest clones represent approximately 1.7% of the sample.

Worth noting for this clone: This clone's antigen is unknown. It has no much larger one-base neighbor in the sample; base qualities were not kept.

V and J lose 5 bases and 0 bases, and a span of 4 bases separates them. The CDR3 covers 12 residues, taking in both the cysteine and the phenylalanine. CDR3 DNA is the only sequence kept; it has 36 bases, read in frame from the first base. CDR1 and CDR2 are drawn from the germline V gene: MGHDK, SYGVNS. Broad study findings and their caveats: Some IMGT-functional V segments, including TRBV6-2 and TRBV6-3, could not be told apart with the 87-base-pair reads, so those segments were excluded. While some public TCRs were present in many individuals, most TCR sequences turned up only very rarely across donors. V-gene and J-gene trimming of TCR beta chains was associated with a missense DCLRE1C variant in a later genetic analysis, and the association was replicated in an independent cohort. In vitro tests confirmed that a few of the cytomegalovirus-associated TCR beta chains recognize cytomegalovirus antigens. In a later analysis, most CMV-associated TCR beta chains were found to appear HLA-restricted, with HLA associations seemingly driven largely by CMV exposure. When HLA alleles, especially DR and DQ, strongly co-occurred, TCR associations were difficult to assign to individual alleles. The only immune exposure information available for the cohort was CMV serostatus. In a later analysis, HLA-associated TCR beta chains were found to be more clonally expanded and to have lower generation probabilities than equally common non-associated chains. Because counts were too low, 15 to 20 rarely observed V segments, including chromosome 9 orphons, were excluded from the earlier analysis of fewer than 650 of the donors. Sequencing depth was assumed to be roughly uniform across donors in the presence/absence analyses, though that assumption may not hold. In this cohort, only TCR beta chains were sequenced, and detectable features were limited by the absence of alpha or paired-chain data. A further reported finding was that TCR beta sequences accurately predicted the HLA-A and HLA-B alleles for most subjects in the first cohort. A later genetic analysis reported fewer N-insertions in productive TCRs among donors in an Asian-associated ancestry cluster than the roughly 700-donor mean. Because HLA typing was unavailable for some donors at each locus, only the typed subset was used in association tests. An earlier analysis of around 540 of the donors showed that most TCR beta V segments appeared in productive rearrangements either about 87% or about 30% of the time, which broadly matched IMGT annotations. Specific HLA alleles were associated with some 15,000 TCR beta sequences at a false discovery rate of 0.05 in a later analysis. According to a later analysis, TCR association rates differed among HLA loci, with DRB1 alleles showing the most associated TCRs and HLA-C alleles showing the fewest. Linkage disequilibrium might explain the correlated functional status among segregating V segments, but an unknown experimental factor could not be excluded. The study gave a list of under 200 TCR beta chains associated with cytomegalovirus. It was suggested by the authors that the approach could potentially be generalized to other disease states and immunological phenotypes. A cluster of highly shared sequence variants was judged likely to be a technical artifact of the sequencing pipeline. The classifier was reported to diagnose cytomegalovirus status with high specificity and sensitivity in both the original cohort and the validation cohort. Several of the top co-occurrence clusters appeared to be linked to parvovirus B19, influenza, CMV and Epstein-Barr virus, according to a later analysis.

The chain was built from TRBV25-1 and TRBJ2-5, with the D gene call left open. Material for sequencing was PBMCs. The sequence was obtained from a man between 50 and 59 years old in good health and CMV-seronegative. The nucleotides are TGTGCCAGCAGTCCAAACCAAGAGACCCAGTACTTC. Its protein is CASSPNQETQYF. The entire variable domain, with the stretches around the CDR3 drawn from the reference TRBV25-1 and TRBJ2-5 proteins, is EADIYQTPRYLVIGTGKKITLECSQTMGHDKMYWYQQDPGMELHLIHYSYGVNSTEKGDLSSESTVSRIRTEHFPLTLESARPSHTSQYLCASSPNQETQYFGPGTRLLVL.